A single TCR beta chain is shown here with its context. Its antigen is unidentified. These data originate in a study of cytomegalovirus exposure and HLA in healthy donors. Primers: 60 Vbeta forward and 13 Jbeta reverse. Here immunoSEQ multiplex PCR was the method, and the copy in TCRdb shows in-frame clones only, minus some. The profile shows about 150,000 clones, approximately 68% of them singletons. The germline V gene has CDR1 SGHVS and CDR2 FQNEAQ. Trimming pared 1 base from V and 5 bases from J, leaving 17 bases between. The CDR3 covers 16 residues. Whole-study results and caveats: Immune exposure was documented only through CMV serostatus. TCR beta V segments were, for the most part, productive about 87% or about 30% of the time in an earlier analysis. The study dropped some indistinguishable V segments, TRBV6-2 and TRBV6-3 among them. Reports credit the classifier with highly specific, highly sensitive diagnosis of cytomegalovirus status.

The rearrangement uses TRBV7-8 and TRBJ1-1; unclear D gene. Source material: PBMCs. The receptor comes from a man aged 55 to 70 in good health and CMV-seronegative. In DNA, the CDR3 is TGTGCCAGCAGCTTAGTTGCGGGCCTCGGGGAGACTGAAGCTTTCTTT. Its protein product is CASSLVAGLGETEAFF.